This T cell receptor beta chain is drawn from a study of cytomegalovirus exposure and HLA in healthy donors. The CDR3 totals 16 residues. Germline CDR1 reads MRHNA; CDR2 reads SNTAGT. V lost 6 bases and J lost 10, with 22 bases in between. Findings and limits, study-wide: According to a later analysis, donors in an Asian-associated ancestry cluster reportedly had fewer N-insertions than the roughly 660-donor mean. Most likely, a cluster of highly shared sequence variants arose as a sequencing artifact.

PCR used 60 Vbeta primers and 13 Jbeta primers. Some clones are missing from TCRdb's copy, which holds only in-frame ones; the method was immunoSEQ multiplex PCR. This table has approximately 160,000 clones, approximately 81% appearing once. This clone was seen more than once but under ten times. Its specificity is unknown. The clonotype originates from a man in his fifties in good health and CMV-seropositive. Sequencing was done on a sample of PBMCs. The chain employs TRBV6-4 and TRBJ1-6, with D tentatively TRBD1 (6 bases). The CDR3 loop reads CASRRDTNAGASPLHF. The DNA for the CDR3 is TGTGCCAGCAGGAGGGACACCAATGCGGGGGCGTCACCCCTCCACTTT.